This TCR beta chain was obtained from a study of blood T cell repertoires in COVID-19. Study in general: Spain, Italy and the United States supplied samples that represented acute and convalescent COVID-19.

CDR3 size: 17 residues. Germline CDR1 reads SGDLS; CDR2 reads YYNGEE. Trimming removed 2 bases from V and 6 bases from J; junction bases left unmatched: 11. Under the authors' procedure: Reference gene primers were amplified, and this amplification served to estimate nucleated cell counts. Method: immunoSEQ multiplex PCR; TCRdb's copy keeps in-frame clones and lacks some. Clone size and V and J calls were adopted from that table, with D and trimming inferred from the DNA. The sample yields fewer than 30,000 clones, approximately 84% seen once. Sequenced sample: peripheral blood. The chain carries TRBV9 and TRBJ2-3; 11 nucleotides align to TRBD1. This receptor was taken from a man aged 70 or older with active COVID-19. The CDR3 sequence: CASSVPQAGTGGDTQYF. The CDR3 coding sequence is TGTGCCAGCAGCGTTCCCCAGGCCGGGACAGGGGGGGATACGCAGTATTTT.